The count of the clone carrying this TCR beta chain is one. The antigen is not known. This entry is derived from a study of a mutant IDH1 vaccine in newly diagnosed glioma. Across the study: The sex distribution of treated patients was roughly 62% male and approximately 40% female, with a mean age of around 40 years. General study points: Whatever changes occurred in top peripheral T cell clonotypes seemed unrelated to pseudoprogression. Vaccination induced immune responses in around 95% of patients.

The repertoire was sequenced with immunoSEQ multiplex PCR; TCRdb's copy has only in-frame clones and lacks some. Of around 63,000 clones in the sample, more than 90% were seen once. Indicated time point: baseline, week 1 (first vaccination visit). Stated treatment: pre-vaccination baseline after standard-of-care therapy. Each tumor in the donors was a new WHO grade 3 or 4 astrocytoma, IDH1-mutant and ATRX-lost. Trimming at V came to 3 bases and at J to 5 bases, leaving 4 bases not matched to a gene. The CDR3 spans 13 residues. Germline V gene sequence: CDR1 WNHNN, CDR2 SYGVQD (reference sequence). The chain has TRBV10-1 and TRBJ2-7, with TRBD1 identical over 7 bases. The receptor was isolated from a man aged 50-60 years with glioma. The sample here was PBMCs, taken from a glioma patient treated with radiotherapy, temozolomide or both. CDR3 amino acids: CASSDRGFDEQYF. CDR3 sequence (DNA): TGCGCCAGCAGTGACAGGGGGTTCGACGAGCAGTACTTC.